The 24 T cell receptor beta chains below all came from one sample that was sequenced in a study of beta chain features in type 1 diabetes. As every portion of the isolated RNA was reverse transcribed, the sequencing read expressed TCRB transcripts. Sequenced by immunoSEQ multiplex PCR; TCRdb stores in-frame clones only, minus some. The table records about 53,000 clones, about three fifths of them present only once. The study's findings and limits: Across all four CD4+ subsets, people with type 1 diabetes showed modestly shorter TCRB CDR3s.

These TCRs' antigens remain unknown. Sample: stem cell memory CD4+ T cells from blood. The receptors were sampled from a woman aged 25 to 39 with type 1 diabetes.

For this clone: Within the sample, other DNA sequences also encode this same CDR3. The J gene is TRBJ2-1, the V gene TRBV4-2; D ambiguous. The CDR3 consists of 17 residues. Germline CDR1 reads LGHNA; CDR2 reads YNFKEQ. V shed 0 bases and J shed 5 bases, with 17 bases lying between them. The CDR3 bases are TGTGCCAGCAGCCAAGATCGTAGCCTGCAAATCAACAATGAGCAGTTCTTC. The encoded protein is CASSQDRSLQINNEQFF.

The J gene is TRBJ2-3, the V gene TRBV5-1; D is perhaps TRBD2 (5 bases). The ends were cut back, 0 bases at V and 5 bases at J, with 10 bases in the middle. CDR1 and CDR2 (germline): SGHRS, YFSETQ. The CDR3 totals 14 residues. CDR3 residues: CASSLELALDTQYF. Written as DNA, the CDR3 is TGCGCCAGCAGCTTGGAATTAGCGTTAGATACGCAGTATTTT. The full variable domain, with the rest looked up from reference TRBV5-1 and TRBJ2-3, is KAGVTQTPRYLIKTRGQQVTLSCSPISGHRSVSWYQQTPGQGLQFLFEYFSETQRNKGNFPGRFSGRQFSNSRSEMNVSTLELGDSALYLCASSLELALDTQYFGPGTRLTVL.

The chain carries TRBV5-1 and TRBJ2-7; TRBD2 agrees at 8 bases. The germline gives CDR1 SGHRS, CDR2 YFSETQ. Trimming removed 3 bases from V and 5 bases from J; junction bases left unmatched: 4. The CDR3 is 13 amino acids. CDR3 coding DNA: TGCGCCAGCAGCTCCACTAGCGGAGACGAGCAGTACTTC. Its protein is CASSSTSGDEQYF. The variable domain in full, with the rest retrieved from reference TRBV5-1 and TRBJ2-7, is KAGVTQTPRYLIKTRGQQVTLSCSPISGHRSVSWYQQTPGQGLQFLFEYFSETQRNKGNFPGRFSGRQFSNSRSEMNVSTLELGDSALYLCASSSTSGDEQYFGPGTRLTVT.

The V call is TRBV6-5, the J call TRBJ1-1; a weak D match, TRBD1 (5 bases). The CDR3 contains 13 residues. Germline assignment: CDR1 MNHEY and CDR2 SVGAGI. Trimming pared 2 bases from V and 3 bases from J, leaving 7 bases between. CDR3 sequence reads: CASSYTGDTEAFF. Written as DNA, the CDR3 is TGTGCCAGCAGTTACACGGGGGACACTGAAGCTTTCTTT.

CDR3 residues: CANETVEAFF. Here the CDR3 DNA reads TGTGCCAACGAGACAGTTGAAGCTTTCTTT. The chain is built from TRBV9 and TRBJ1-1, with a possible D match to TRBD1 (5 bases). The V end lost 9 bases, the J end lost 7 bases, and 10 bases lay between the germline ends. Germline CDR1 and CDR2: SGDLS and YYNGEE. The CDR3 totals 10 residues.

This clone came up a few times. The J gene is TRBJ2-5, the V gene TRBV29-1; 8 bases agree with TRBD2. CDR3 length equals 15 residues. Germline CDR1 is SQVTM and CDR2 is ANQGSEA. Germline trimming cut 0 bases from V and 5 bases from J; bases unmatched to any gene: 8. The CDR3 here is CSVEEAGGGLETQYF. The CDR3 DNA reads TGCAGCGTTGAAGAGGCGGGGGGCGGATTGGAGACCCAGTACTTC.

V is TRBV5-1 and J is TRBJ2-1; D possibly corresponds to TRBD1 (5 bases). The CDR3 is made up of 15 amino acids. Trimming shortened V by 0 bases and J by 6 bases, and 13 bases separated the two germline ends. Germline CDR1 and CDR2: SGHRS and YFSETQ. The CDR3 DNA sequence: TGCGCCAGCAGCTTGGCAGGGCCACCGGGCAATGAGCAGTTCTTC. This sequence encodes CASSLAGPPGNEQFF.

J is TRBJ2-4 and V is TRBV9; D possibly corresponds to TRBD1 (7 bases). The CDR3 length is 17 residues. Per the germline V gene, CDR1 is SGDLS and CDR2 is YYNGEE. V was shortened by 2 bases and J by 2 bases, with 17 bases between the two germline ends. CDR3 amino acids: CASSVAGGRGTKNIQYF. Written as DNA, the CDR3 is TGTGCCAGCAGCGTCGCAGGGGGTCGGGGGACCAAAAACATTCAGTACTTC.

This chain uses TRBV4-1 with TRBJ2-7; 8 bases agree with TRBD2. V lost 1 base to trimming and J lost 4 bases; unmatched junction nucleotides: 9. This CDR3 is 16 amino acids long. Germline V lookup: CDR1 MGHRA, CDR2 YSYEKL. CDR3 nucleotide sequence: TGCGCCAGCAGCCAAGTGACAGCGGGAGTTTTTTACGAGCAGTACTTC. Amino acids: CASSQVTAGVFYEQYF.

This chain joins TRBV7-2 and TRBJ2-2, with 12 bases matching TRBD1. The CDR3 spans 19 residues. Germline lookup yields CDR1 SGHTA and CDR2 FQGNSA. The V segment lost 3 bases and the J segment 6 bases; nucleotides outside the gene matches: 14. The CDR3 region has the DNA TGTGCCAGCAGCTTCACTAGTCTTCTGGGACAGGGGGCCGCCGGGGAGCTGTTTTTT. Protein product: CASSFTSLLGQGAAGELFF.

This sequence joins TRBV7-2 and TRBJ2-7; D possibly corresponds to TRBD2 (5 bases). Germline V gene lookup returns CDR1 SGHTA and CDR2 FQGNSA. The CDR3 length is 14 residues. V was clipped by 2 bases and J by 3 bases, with 11 bases between them. This CDR3 reads CASSLREPLYEQYF. DNA of the CDR3: TGTGCCAGCAGCTTAAGGGAGCCTCTCTACGAGCAGTACTTC. Variable domain in full (rest from reference TRBV7-2 and TRBJ2-7): GAGVSQSPSNKVTEKGKDVELRCDPISGHTALYWYRQSLGQGLEFLIYFQGNSAPDKSGLPSDRFSAERTGGSVSTLTIQRTQQEDSAVYLCASSLREPLYEQYFGPGTRLTVT.

The chain carries TRBV2 and TRBJ1-5; unclear D gene. CDR3 size: 13 residues. The germline V gene has CDR1 SNHLY and CDR2 FYNNEI. V was pared by 6 bases and J by 5 bases, with 11 bases between. In DNA form, the CDR3 reads TGTGCCAGCAGAGGTCCCCGGGATCAGCCCCAGCATTTT. Its protein product is CASRGPRDQPQHF.

The chain employs TRBV29-1 and TRBJ2-5; the D gene is possibly TRBD1 (5 bases). V lost 7 bases, J lost 5 bases, and 17 bases lay in between. The germline V gene encodes CDR1 SQVTM and CDR2 ANQGSEA. CDR3 size: 13 residues. The CDR3 region has the DNA TGCAGCGCCCCAACACAGGCCGGGGAGACCCAGTACTTC. Translation gives CSAPTQAGETQYF.

In this sample, this clone turned up a few times. The chain joins TRBV18 to TRBJ1-2; 12 positions match TRBD1. V was clipped by 4 bases and J by 6 bases; unmatched bases: 3. The CDR3 is 14 residues long. Germline assignment: CDR1 KGHSH and CDR2 LQKENI. The DNA for the CDR3 is TGTGCCAGCTCACGGGACAGGGGGCTTCATGGCTACACCTTC. Its translation: CASSRDRGLHGYTF.

This clone was recorded a few times. This chain links TRBV28 with TRBJ2-5, with 9 bases matching TRBD1. This CDR3 has 14 amino acids. Germline V gives CDR1 MDHEN, CDR2 SYDVKM. Trimming removed 5 bases from V and 4 bases from J; junction bases left unmatched: 5. This chain's CDR3 is CASSGTGSGETQYF. Here the CDR3 DNA reads TGTGCCAGCAGTGGGACAGGGTCGGGAGAGACCCAGTACTTC.

The DNA for the CDR3 is TGTGCCAGCAGCTTGATGGGCCCCCAAGAGACCCAGTACTTC. It yields the protein CASSLMGPQETQYF. The rearrangement uses TRBV7-9 and TRBJ2-5; D gene uncertain. This CDR3 contains 14 residues. V was shortened by 3 bases and J by 1 base, with 9 bases between the two germline ends. Germline V CDR1 and CDR2: SEHNR, FQNEAQ (reference sequence).

The chain recombines TRBV5-4 with TRBJ2-7, with TRBD2 matching 11 bases. This CDR3 region has 15 residues. V trimming: 3 bases; J trimming: 3 bases; junction bases outside the gene matches: 5. Germline V gene data show CDR1 as SGHNT and CDR2 as YYREEE (reference sequence). The CDR3 reads CASSSTTSGNYEQYF. CDR3 nucleotide sequence: TGTGCCAGCAGCTCGACGACTAGCGGGAACTACGAGCAGTACTTC.

The chain couples TRBV18 to TRBJ1-1, with 8 bases fitting TRBD1. With 5 bases clipped from V and 4 bases from J, the junction kept 6 bases outside the gene matches. The CDR3 has 14 residues. Germline CDR1 reads KGHSH; CDR2 reads LQKENI. The CDR3 region has the DNA TGTGCCAGCTCAGGGACAGGAATTCTCACTGAAGCTTTCTTT. It specifies CASSGTGILTEAFF. Using reference TRBV18 and TRBJ1-1 for the parts outside the CDR3, the full variable domain is NAGVMQNPRHLVRRRGQEARLRCSPMKGHSHVYWYRQLPEEGLKFMVYLQKENIIDESGMPKERFSAEFPKEGPSILRIQQVVRGDSAAYFCASSGTGILTEAFFGQGTRLTVV.

Details on this clone: Mismatch with germline at one junction end may stem from a read error. This sequence joins TRBV28 and TRBJ2-7, with TRBD2 identical over 10 bases. The length of the CDR3 is 16 residues. Germline V gene lookup returns CDR1 MDHEN and CDR2 SYDVKM. CDR3 sequence (DNA): TGTGCCAGCGGTTTACTAGCGGGGTTCGGGGACTACGAGCAGTACTTC. This encodes CASGLLAGFGDYEQYF.

For the CDR3, the DNA is TGCGCCAGCAGTCACAGTCGAACAGGCCCTTGTACCTATGGCTACACCTTC. Translated: CASSHSRTGPCTYGYTF. The rearrangement links TRBV23-1 to TRBJ1-2; maybe TRBD1 (5 bases). TRBV23-1 is noted as an ORF with a role that remains uncertain. V lost 3 bases and J lost 4, with 21 bases in between. The CDR3 contains 17 residues.

This clone was observed a few times. The rearrangement uses TRBV2 and TRBJ1-1, with a possible D match to TRBD1 (6 bases). Trimming stripped 5 bases from V and 0 bases from J, with 10 bases between. This CDR3 has 14 residues. Germline loops: CDR1 SNHLY, CDR2 FYNNEI. Written as DNA, the CDR3 is TGTGCCAGCAGTTTTACAGGGATGAACACTGAAGCTTTCTTT. Translation gives CASSFTGMNTEAFF.

This chain connects TRBV10-2 to TRBJ2-1; the match to TRBD2 covers 8 bases. From germline, CDR1 is WSHSY and CDR2 SAAADI. The V gene end was trimmed by 4 bases and the J gene end by 6 bases; junction bases not matched to a gene: 2. This CDR3 is 13 amino acids long. The CDR3 nucleotides read TGCGCCAGCAGTGTAGCGGGAAGCAATGAGCAGTTCTTC. This codes for CASSVAGSNEQFF.

The chain links TRBV9 to TRBJ2-7; 8 bases align to TRBD2. This CDR3 is 15 amino acids long. Looked up from germline, CDR1 is SGDLS and CDR2 is YYNGEE. The V gene end was trimmed by 0 bases and the J gene end by 5 bases; junction bases not matched to a gene: 7. The CDR3: CASSVAGSGNNEQYF. CDR3 nucleotides: TGTGCCAGCAGCGTAGCTGGTAGCGGGAACAACGAGCAGTACTTC.

The chain links TRBV7-2 to TRBJ2-5; D might be TRBD1 (5 bases). Per germline, CDR1 SGHTA and CDR2 FQGNSA. This CDR3 contains 12 residues. V gave up 4 bases and J gave up 4 bases, with 7 bases separating them. CDR3 DNA sequence: TGTGCCAGCAGCTCCAGGGCAGAGACCCAGTACTTC. Its protein is CASSSRAETQYF.